This TCR beta chain was sequenced during a study of blood T cell repertoires in COVID-19 (TCRdb year 2020). Regarding the research as a whole: Samples from collaborators originated in the United States, Italy and Spain and spanned both the acute and convalescent phases of COVID-19. The prospective study material was composed of cDNA or gDNA derived from T cells, B-cell-depleted T cells, or PBMCs. The dataset comprised deeply sampled blood TCRbeta repertoires from subjects exposed to, actively infected with, or recovered from COVID-19. The repertoires were released in a freely available public database intended as a resource for research on the immune response to SARS-CoV-2. Samples were obtained from the ongoing ImmuneRACE study (first 160 participants) and from 950 to 1,500 subjects provided by 6 global collaborators. Nearly every sample came with metadata listing a de-identified subject ID, COVID-19 status, age in years and sex. Where available, HLA class I and class II types were taken from metadata supplied by the sample provider and were not determined by assay-based typing. Broader findings and caveats from the paper: The quantity of clinical and demographic metadata differed by source and by participant and was supplied without curation.

At one collaborating source in Seattle, patients were enrolled during active infection and were followed longitudinally through the course of disease. Collaborating institutions collected whole blood in K2EDTA tubes following their own protocols. For TCRbeta analysis, collaborators shipped samples in one of three forms: frozen whole blood, isolated PBMCs, or DNA extracted from either of those sample types. TCRbeta CDR3 regions were amplified from genomic DNA using the immunoSEQ Assay, a bias-controlled multiplex PCR. On the authors' methods: The number of nucleated cells in each sample was estimated from the amplification of reference gene primers within the assay. To quantify the absolute abundance of each unique TCRbeta CDR3 rearrangement, sequence reads were collapsed and filtered. For each sample, productive Simpson clonality was calculated as the square root of Simpson's diversity index over productive rearrangements. TCRdb limited this immuneACCESS table to in-frame rearrangements with V and J called. A share of clones is missing; checked studies link under half to unresolved V genes, and the rest is unexplained. From that table come the V and J calls and clone size; the DNA was used to work out D and trimming. This sample gives about 300,000 clones in total; about 81% of them show up just once. More than 1.1% of the sample is in the top ten clones.

Reading from cysteine to phenylalanine, the CDR3 counts 15 amino acids. The entry retains the CDR3 DNA only, 45 bases that are in frame from base 1. V and J lose 7 bases and 2 bases, and a span of 15 bases separates them. CDR1 MGHDK and CDR2 SYGVNS were looked up in the germline V gene. Remarks on this clone: Its antigen is unknown. No base quality information exists; no much larger clone differs at one position.

This sequence uses TRBV25-1 and TRBJ1-3; a tentative D match to TRBD1 spans 5 bases. Sequencing used peripheral blood. The TCR originated in a human donor with COVID-19, enrolled during active disease. The donor label of this sample is uncertain. The sequenced DNA: TGTGCCAGCACCCCGGGACTTTTTACTGGAAACACCATATATTTT. Translated, this gives CASTPGLFTGNTIYF.